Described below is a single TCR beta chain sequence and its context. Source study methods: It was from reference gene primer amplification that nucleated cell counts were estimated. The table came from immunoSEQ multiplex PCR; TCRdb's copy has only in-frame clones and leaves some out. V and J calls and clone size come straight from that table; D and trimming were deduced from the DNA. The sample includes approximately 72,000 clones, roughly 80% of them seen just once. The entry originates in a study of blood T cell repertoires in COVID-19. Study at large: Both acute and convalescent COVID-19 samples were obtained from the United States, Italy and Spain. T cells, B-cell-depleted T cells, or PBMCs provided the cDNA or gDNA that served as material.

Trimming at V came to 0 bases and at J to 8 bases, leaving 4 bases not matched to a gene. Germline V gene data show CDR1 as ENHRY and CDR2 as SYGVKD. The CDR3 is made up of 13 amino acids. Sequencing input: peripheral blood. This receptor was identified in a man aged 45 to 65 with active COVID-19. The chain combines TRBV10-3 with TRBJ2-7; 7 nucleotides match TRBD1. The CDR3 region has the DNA TGTGCCATCAGTGAGTCGACAGGGAGTAAGCAGTACTTC. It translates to CAISESTGSKQYF.